This T cell receptor beta chain was observed in a study of blood T cells in healthy people across ages. The CDR3 consists of 13 residues. V lost 5 bases to trimming and J lost 9 bases, with 14 bases between them. Extractions gave at least 6 micrograms of total RNA per sample. Together with a sample-barcoded 5' primer, a J-beta primer mix was included in a second PCR lasting about 7 to 12 cycles. TCRdb used MiXCR to reprocess the 5' RACE reads, holding one entry per CDR3 protein. This table holds some 1.7 million distinct CDR3 sequences, 28% found once. The V call is TRBV12-3 or TRBV12-4, the J call TRBJ1-5; D is possibly TRBD1 (6 bases). The sequenced sample consisted of blood. The source is a woman aged 30 to 39 in good health. CDR3 bases: TGTGCCAGCAGTGTACAGGGACGCGGGCCCCAGCATTTT. Its translation: CASSVQGRGPQHF.